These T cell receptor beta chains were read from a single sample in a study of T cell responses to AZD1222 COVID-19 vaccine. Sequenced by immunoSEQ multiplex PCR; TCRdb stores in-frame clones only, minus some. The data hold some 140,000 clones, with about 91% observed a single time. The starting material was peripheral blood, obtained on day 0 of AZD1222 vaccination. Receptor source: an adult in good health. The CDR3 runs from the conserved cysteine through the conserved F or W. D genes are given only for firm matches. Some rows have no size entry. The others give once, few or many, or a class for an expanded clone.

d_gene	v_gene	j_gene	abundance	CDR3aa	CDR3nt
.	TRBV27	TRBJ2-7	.	CASSPTRLWLEQYF	TGTGCCAGCAGTCCGACCAGACTTTGGTTGGAGCAGTACTTC
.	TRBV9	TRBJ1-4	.	CASSAPNEKLFF	TGTGCCAGCAGCGCCCCAAATGAAAAACTGTTTTTT
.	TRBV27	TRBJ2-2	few	CASSLLGGELFF	TGTGCCAGCAGTTTGCTGGGAGGGGAGCTGTTTTTT
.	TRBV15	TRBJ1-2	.	CATSSLLGWASYGYTF	TGTGCCACCAGCAGCCTTTTGGGTTGGGCTAGCTATGGCTACACCTTC
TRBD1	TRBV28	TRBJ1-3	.	CASSYRGGNTIYF	TGTGCCAGCAGTTACAGGGGTGGAAACACCATATATTTT
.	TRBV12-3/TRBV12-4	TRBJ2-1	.	CASSRGSYEQFF	TGTGCCAGCAGTCGGGGGTCTTATGAGCAGTTCTTC
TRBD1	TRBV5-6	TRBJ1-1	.	CASSVTQGVETEAFF	TGTGCCAGCAGCGTAACACAGGGGGTCGAAACTGAAGCTTTCTTT
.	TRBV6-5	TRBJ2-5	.	CASRKLDQETQYF	TGTGCCAGCAGGAAACTCGACCAAGAGACCCAGTACTTC
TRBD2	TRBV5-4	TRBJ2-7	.	CASSSSWRGGEHYEQYF	TGTGCCAGCAGCTCATCTTGGCGGGGGGGTGAACACTACGAGCAGTACTTC
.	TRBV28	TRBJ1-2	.	CASRDRLYGYTF	TGTGCCAGCAGGGACAGATTATATGGCTACACCTTC
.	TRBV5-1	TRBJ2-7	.	CASSYRTVEDEQYF	TGCGCCAGCAGTTACAGGACAGTAGAAGACGAGCAGTACTTC